The subject of this entry is one T cell receptor beta chain. The antigen remains undetermined. This table comes from immunoSEQ multiplex PCR, and its TCRdb copy is limited to in-frame clones, with some not included. Of 20,000 to 25,000 clones in the sample, roughly 64% were seen once. The germline CDR1 and CDR2 sequences are LNHDA and SQIVND (reference sequence). The CDR3 sequence is 16 residues long. V lost 3 bases and J lost 0, with 12 bases in between. The data were obtained in a study of tumor-infiltrating lymphocytes in localized non-small cell lung cancer. Overall study context: Some samples were collected after neoadjuvant chemotherapy; smokers, never-smokers and several histologies were included. Each patient gave resected tumor and non-adjacent uninvolved lung tissue. The study's findings and limits: Technical variation could not be separated from intratumor heterogeneity here. Tumor T-cell fraction was not associated with recurrence-free survival.

Sequences were obtained from lung tumor tissue. V and J are TRBV19 and TRBJ1-5; a weak D match, TRBD1 (5 bases). The origin of this receptor is a human donor with non-small cell lung cancer. For the CDR3, the DNA is TGTGCCAGTAGTATTGGAGGGGCTTATAGCAATCAGCCCCAGCATTTT. Encoded protein: CASSIGGAYSNQPQHF.